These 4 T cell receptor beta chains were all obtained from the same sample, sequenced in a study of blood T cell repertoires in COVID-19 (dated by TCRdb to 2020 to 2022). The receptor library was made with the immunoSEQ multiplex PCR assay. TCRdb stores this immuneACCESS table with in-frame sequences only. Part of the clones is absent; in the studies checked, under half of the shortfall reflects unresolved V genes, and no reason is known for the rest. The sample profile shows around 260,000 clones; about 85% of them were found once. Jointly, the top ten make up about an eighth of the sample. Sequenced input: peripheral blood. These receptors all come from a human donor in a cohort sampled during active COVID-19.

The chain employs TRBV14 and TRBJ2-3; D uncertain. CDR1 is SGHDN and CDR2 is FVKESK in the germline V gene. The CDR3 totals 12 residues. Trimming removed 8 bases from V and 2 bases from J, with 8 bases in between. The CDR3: CASGHTTDTQYF. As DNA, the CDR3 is TGTGCCAGCGGTCACACCACAGATACGCAGTATTTT.

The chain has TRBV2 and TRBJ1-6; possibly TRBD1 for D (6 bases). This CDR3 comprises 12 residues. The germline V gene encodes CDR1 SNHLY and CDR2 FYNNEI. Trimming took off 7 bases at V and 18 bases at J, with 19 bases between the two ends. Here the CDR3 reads CASILEGPGAHF. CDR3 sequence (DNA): TGTGCCAGCATCCTGGAAGGGCCAGGGGCCCACTTT.

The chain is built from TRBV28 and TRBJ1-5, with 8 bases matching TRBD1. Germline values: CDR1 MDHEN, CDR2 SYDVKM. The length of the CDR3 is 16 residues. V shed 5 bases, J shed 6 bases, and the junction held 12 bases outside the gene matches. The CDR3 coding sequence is TGTGCCAGCAGTCGTACTCAGGGGGCGGAGGGTCAGCCCCAGCATTTT. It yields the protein CASSRTQGAEGQPQHF.

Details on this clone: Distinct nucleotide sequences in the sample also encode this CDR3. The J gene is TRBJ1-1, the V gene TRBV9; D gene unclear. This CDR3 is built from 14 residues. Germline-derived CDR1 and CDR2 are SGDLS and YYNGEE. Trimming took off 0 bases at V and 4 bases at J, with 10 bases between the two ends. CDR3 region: CASSVGGSGTEAFF. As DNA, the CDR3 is TGTGCCAGCAGCGTAGGGGGAAGCGGCACTGAAGCTTTCTTT.